A single sample gave rise to the 12 T cell receptor beta chains below, sequenced in a study of blood T cell repertoires in COVID-19. Using immunoSEQ multiplex PCR, the repertoire was profiled, and TCRdb retains in-frame clones only, with some absent. The table records 25,000 to 35,000 clones, around 83% of them present only once. The specimen sequenced was peripheral blood. Receptors originate from a human donor in a cohort sampled during active COVID-19.

CDR3 sequence (DNA): TGTGCCAGCAGTAGACTAGCGGGGCCCTACGAGCAGTACTTC. Encoded protein: CASSRLAGPYEQYF. This chain uses TRBV2 with TRBJ2-7, with TRBD2 matching over 11 bases. Germline V gene lookup returns CDR1 SNHLY and CDR2 FYNNEI. V lost 5 bases to trimming and J lost 2 bases; unmatched junction nucleotides: 2. This CDR3 has 14 residues.

V usage is TRBV28 and J usage is TRBJ1-3, with 11 bases identical to TRBD1. Germline V gene lookup returns CDR1 MDHEN and CDR2 SYDVKM. The CDR3 is made up of 17 amino acids. The junction had 5 bases not matched to a gene; V was cut back by 3 bases and J by 1 base. The DNA of the CDR3 is TGTGCCAGCAGTTTTAAGGGACAGGGGGTTTCTGGAAACACCATATATTTT. It is translated as CASSFKGQGVSGNTIYF.

The J gene is TRBJ1-1, the V gene TRBV20-1; D unclear. The ends were cut back, 3 bases at V and 3 bases at J, with 5 bases in the middle. The CDR3 covers 11 residues. The germline V gene encodes CDR1 DFQATT and CDR2 SNEGSKA (reference sequence). DNA of the CDR3: TGCAGTGCTAGTCGTTACACTGAAGCTTTCTTT. This codes for CSASRYTEAFF.

The V gene is TRBV6-5, the J gene TRBJ2-1; perhaps TRBD1 as D (6 bases). Trimming left V 0 bases short and J 7 bases short, with 10 bases between. This CDR3 has 14 residues. Germline CDR1 is MNHEY and CDR2 is SVGAGI. The DNA of the CDR3 is TGTGCCAGCAGTTACTCAAGTGGACAGAATGAGCAGTTCTTC. Encoded protein: CASSYSSGQNEQFF.

V and J are TRBV4-1 and TRBJ1-6; D might be TRBD1 (6 bases). Per the germline V gene, CDR1 is MGHRA and CDR2 is YSYEKL. V was trimmed by 0 bases and J by 6 bases, leaving 15 bases between them. This CDR3 has 17 residues. This CDR3 reads CASSQDPTGSRNSPLHF. CDR3 nucleotides: TGCGCCAGCAGCCAAGATCCTACAGGGAGTCGTAATTCACCCCTCCACTTT.

V gene TRBV7-3 combines with J gene TRBJ2-3, with D maybe TRBD1 (5 bases). The V and J ends lost 5 bases and 5 bases respectively, with 14 bases between them. The CDR3 spans 14 residues. Germline V lookup: CDR1 SGHTA, CDR2 FQGTGA. CDR3 DNA: TGTGCCAGCAGCCAGGGTCTGACGAGAGATACGCAGTATTTT. Translated, it gives CASSQGLTRDTQYF.

The chain employs TRBV6-5 and TRBJ1-6, with D possibly matching TRBD1 (6 bases). CDR3 length: 14 amino acids. Germline loops: CDR1 MNHEY, CDR2 SVGAGI. The V end lost 6 bases, the J end lost 10 bases, and 16 bases lay between the germline ends. In DNA form, the CDR3 reads TGTGCCAGCAGCCTAACAGGGCTAGGATCACCCCTCCACTTT. This translates into CASSLTGLGSPLHF.

A note on this clone: Other DNA sequences within the sample encode an identical CDR3. The chain links TRBV19 to TRBJ1-1; D perhaps matches TRBD1 (5 bases). V was cut by 1 base and J by 6 bases, with 12 bases left in between. CDR1 and CDR2 from the germline V gene are LNHDA and SQIVND (reference sequence). The CDR3 length is 14 residues. CDR3 amino acids: CASSIGGGGPEAFF. As DNA, the CDR3 is TGTGCCAGTAGTATAGGGGGGGGAGGGCCTGAAGCTTTCTTT.

The V call is TRBV27, the J call TRBJ2-7; no clear D gene. Trimming removed 6 bases from V and 1 base from J, with 13 bases in between. CDR1 MNHEY and CDR2 SMNVEV come from the germline V gene (reference sequence). This CDR3 comprises 14 residues. CDR3 residues: CASSGSRNSYEQYF. The CDR3 DNA reads TGTGCCAGCAGCGGTTCGCGGAATTCCTACGAGCAGTACTTC.

The chain recombines TRBV21-1 with TRBJ2-1; TRBD2, the D gene given by the table, was not confirmed from the DNA. TRBV21-1 is a listed pseudogene. The CDR3 contains 16 residues. This CDR3 is CASSEKFGLAAAEQFF. DNA of the CDR3: TGTGCCAGCAGCGAAAAGTTTGGACTAGCGGCCGCTGAGCAGTTCTTC.

This clone was counted a single time. This rearrangement joins TRBV7-2 to TRBJ1-3, with 9 bases matching TRBD1. Germline V lookup: CDR1 SGHTA, CDR2 FQGNSA. The CDR3 has 15 amino acids. V was clipped by 5 bases and J by 4 bases; unmatched bases: 6. CDR3 protein: CASSRTGERGNTIYF. The CDR3 DNA reads as TGTGCCAGCAGCCGGACAGGGGAGAGGGGAAACACCATATATTTT.

V is TRBV9 and J is TRBJ2-1; 9 positions match TRBD2. Germline CDR1 SGDLS, CDR2 YYNGEE. After removal of 0 bases from V and 4 bases from J, the junction contained 8 bases not matched to a gene. This CDR3 has 17 amino acids. This CDR3 reads CASSVEASGGTYNEQFF. The CDR3 nucleotides are TGTGCCAGCAGCGTAGAGGCCAGCGGGGGGACTTACAATGAGCAGTTCTTC.